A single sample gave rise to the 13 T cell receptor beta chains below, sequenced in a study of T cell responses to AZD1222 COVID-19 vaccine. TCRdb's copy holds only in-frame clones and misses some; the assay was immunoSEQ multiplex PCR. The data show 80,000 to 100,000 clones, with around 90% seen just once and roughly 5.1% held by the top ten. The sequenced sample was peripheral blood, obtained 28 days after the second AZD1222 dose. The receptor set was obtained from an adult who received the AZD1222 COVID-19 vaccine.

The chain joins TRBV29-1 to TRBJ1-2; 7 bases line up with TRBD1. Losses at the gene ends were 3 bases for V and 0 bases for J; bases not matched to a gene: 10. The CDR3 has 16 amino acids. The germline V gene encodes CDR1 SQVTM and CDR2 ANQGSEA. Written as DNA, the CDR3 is TGCAGCGTTGATTGGGGACAGACTAAAGCTAACTATGGCTACACCTTC. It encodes CSVDWGQTKANYGYTF.

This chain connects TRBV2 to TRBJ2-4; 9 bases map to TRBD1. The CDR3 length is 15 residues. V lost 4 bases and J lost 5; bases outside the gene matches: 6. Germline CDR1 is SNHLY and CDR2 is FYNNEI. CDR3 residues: CASSGPQGAENIQYF. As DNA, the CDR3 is TGTGCCAGCAGTGGACCACAGGGGGCGGAAAACATTCAGTACTTC.

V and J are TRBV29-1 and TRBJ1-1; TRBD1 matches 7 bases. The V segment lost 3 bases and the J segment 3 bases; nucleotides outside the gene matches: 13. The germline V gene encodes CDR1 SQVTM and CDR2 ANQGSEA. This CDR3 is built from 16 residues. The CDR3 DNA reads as TGCAGCGTTGATCTGGACAGGATGGGTTCGGACACTGAAGCTTTCTTT. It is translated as CSVDLDRMGSDTEAFF.

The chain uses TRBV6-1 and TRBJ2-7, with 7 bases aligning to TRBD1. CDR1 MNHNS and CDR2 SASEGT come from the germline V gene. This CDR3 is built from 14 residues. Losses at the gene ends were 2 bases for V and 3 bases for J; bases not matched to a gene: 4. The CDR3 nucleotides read TGTGCCAGCAGTGAATTGGGACAGAGCTACGAGCAGTACTTC. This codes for CASSELGQSYEQYF.

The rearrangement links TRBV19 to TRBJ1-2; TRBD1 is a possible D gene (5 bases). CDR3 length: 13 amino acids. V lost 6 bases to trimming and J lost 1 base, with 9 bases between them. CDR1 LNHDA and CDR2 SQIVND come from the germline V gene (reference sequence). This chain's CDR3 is CASRKGYNYGYTF. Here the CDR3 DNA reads TGTGCCAGTAGGAAGGGGTATAACTATGGCTACACCTTC.

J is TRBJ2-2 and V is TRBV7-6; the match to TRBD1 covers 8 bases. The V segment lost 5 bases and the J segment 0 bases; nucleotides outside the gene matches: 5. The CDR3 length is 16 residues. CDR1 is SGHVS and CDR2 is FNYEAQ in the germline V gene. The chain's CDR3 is CASSAQTGANTGELFF. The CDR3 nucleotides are TGTGCCAGCAGCGCGCAGACAGGGGCGAACACCGGGGAGCTGTTTTTT. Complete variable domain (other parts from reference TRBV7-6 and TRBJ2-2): GAGVSQSPRYKVTKRGQDVALRCDPISGHVSLYWYRQALGQGPEFLTYFNYEAQQDKSGLPNDRFSAERPEGSISTLTIQRTEQRDSAMYRCASSAQTGANTGELFFGEGSRLTVL.

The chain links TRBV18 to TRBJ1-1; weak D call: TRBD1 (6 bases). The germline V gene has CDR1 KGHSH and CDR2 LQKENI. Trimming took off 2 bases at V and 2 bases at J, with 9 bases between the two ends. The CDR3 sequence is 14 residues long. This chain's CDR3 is CASSPGQSNTEAFF. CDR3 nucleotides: TGTGCCAGCTCACCAGGACAGAGCAACACTGAAGCTTTCTTT.

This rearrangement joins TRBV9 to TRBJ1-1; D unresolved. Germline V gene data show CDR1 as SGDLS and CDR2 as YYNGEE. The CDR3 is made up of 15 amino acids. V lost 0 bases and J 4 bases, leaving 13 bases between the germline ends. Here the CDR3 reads CASSVGNPTITEAFF. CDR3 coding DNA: TGTGCCAGCAGCGTAGGTAACCCCACGATCACTGAAGCTTTCTTT.

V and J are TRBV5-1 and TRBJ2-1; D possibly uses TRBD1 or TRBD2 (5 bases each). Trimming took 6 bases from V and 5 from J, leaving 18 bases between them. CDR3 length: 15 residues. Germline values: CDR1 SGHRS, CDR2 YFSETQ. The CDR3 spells CASTRGAPGDNEQFF. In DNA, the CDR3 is TGCGCCAGCACCCGGGGCGCGCCTGGTGACAATGAGCAGTTCTTC. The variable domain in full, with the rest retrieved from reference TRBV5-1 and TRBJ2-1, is KAGVTQTPRYLIKTRGQQVTLSCSPISGHRSVSWYQQTPGQGLQFLFEYFSETQRNKGNFPGRFSGRQFSNSRSEMNVSTLELGDSALYLCASTRGAPGDNEQFFGPGTRLTVL.

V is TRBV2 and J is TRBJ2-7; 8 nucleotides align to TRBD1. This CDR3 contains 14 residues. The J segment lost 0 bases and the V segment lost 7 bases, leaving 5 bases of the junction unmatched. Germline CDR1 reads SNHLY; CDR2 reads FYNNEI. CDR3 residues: CASNYRGSSYEQYF. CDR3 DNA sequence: TGTGCCAGCAACTACAGGGGGAGCTCCTACGAGCAGTACTTC.

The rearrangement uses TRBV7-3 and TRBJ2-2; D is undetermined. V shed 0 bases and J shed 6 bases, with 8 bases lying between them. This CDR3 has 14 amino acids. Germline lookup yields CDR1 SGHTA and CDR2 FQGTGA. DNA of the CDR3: TGTGCCAGCAGCTTAACGAGGACCTCCGGGGAGCTGTTTTTT. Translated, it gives CASSLTRTSGELFF.

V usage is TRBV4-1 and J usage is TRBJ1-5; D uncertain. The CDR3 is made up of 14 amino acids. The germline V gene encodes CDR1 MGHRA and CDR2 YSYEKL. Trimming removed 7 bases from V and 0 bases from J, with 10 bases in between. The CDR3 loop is CASIHDYSNQPQHF. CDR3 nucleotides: TGCGCCAGCATCCACGACTATAGCAATCAGCCCCAGCATTTT.

In DNA, the CDR3 is TGCGCCAGCAGCCAAGCGCGGGGTTATGGGGAGCTGTTTTTT. As protein: CASSQARGYGELFF. The rearrangement links TRBV4-1 to TRBJ2-2; D is possibly TRBD2 (6 bases). The germline V and J ends were trimmed by 1 base and 8 bases, with 11 bases remaining between them. This CDR3 has 14 amino acids. The germline gives CDR1 MGHRA, CDR2 YSYEKL.